The present entry profiles one TCR beta chain with its context. Its specificity is unknown. The data are from a study of T cells after yellow fever vaccination. TCR cDNA, made by 5'RACE template switching, carried an added universal primer site and UMIs. TCRdb called the 5' RACE reads again in MiXCR, with one record for every CDR3 protein. This sample has about 310,000 distinct CDR3 sequences; around 3.6% occur once, and the top ten carry around a quarter. Study-wide results and limits: Re-detected after boosting: most primary clones, 96% of CD4 and about 85% of CD8.

This TCR was sampled from a young man who received the YFV17D yellow fever vaccine. This specimen consisted of PBMCs, obtained on the day of the yellow fever booster vaccination.

The CDR3 loop reads CTSSQEERDRDETQYF. The CDR3, as DNA: TGCACCAGCAGCCAAGAAGAAAGGGATAGGGACGAGACCCAGTACTTC. The gene calls are TRBV1 and TRBJ2-5; TRBD1 is taken as the D call from the table, unchecked against the DNA. TRBV1 is reported as a pseudogene. The CDR3 length is 16 residues.